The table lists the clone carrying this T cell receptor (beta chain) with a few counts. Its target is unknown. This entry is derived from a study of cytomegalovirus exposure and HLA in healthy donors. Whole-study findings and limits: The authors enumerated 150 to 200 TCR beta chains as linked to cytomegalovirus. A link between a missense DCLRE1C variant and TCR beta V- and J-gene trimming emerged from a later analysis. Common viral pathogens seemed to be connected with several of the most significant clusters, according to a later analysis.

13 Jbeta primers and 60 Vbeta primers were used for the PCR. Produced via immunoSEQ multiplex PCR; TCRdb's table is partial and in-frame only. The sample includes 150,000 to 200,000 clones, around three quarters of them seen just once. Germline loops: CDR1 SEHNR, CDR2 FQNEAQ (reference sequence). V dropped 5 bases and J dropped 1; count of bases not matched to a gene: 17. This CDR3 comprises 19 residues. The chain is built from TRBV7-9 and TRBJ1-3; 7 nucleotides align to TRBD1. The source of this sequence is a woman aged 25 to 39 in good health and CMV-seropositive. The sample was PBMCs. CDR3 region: CASSLAEGAFSASGNTIYF. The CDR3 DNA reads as TGTGCCAGCAGCCTCGCTGAGGGGGCTTTCAGCGCTTCTGGAAACACCATATATTTT.